A single sample is the source of the 32 T cell receptor beta chains below, sequenced in a study of CD8 T cells in Susac syndrome. Random hexamers served to reverse transcribe roughly 0.5 to 1 ug RNA. Each CDR3 protein gets one entry after TCRdb re-called the immunoSEQ multiplex PCR reads with MiXCR. The sample yields 150,000 to 200,000 distinct CDR3 sequences, under 95% seen once. The sample consisted of CD4+ T cells from PBMCs. The receptors originated from a human donor with multiple sclerosis.

The rearrangement joins TRBV30 to TRBJ1-1, with D possibly matching TRBD1 (6 bases). The V and J ends lost 0 bases and 10 bases respectively, with 9 bases between them. In germline, CDR1 is GTSNPN, CDR2 SVGIG (reference sequence). This CDR3 is built from 11 residues. CDR3 sequence: CAWSVGGGAFF. DNA of the CDR3: TGTGCCTGGAGTGTAGGGGGGGGAGCTTTCTTT.

The chain couples TRBV15 to TRBJ1-5; D is perhaps TRBD1 (6 bases). The CDR3 covers 14 residues. Germline CDR1 and CDR2: LNHNV and YYDKDF (reference sequence). V shed 2 bases and J shed 6 bases, with 11 bases lying between them. CDR3 in amino acids: CATSRRGGGQPQHF. CDR3 DNA: TGTGCCACCAGCAGACGAGGGGGGGGTCAGCCCCAGCATTTT.

This clonotype was found a few times. V is TRBV7-9 and J is TRBJ1-2; D is unclear. The CDR3 length is 12 residues. CDR1 and CDR2 (germline): SEHNR, FQNEAQ (reference sequence). V was cut by 6 bases and J by 4 bases, with 9 bases left in between. The CDR3 sequence: CASSSDSYGYTF. CDR3 in DNA: TGTGCCAGCAGTTCTGACTCCTATGGCTACACCTTC.

The rearrangement links TRBV30 to TRBJ2-7, with D perhaps being TRBD1 or TRBD2 (5 bases each). The CDR3 is 14 residues long. With 0 bases removed from V and 5 bases from J, the gap between germline ends came to 14 bases. Germline lookup yields CDR1 GTSNPN and CDR2 SVGIG (reference sequence). The DNA for the CDR3 is TGTGCCTGGAGTGTGGGGCAGGGAGAGGACGAGCAGTACTTC. Translating gives CAWSVGQGEDEQYF.

This clonotype has just a few counts. The CDR3 nucleotides read TGTGCCAGCAGAGTCCCAGGAGCGGAAGCTTTCTTT. Translation: CASRVPGAEAFF. V is TRBV6-1 and J is TRBJ1-1; D uncertain. V was cut by 6 bases and J by 8 bases, with 13 bases left in between. The length of the CDR3 is 12 residues. Germline V gives CDR1 MNHNS, CDR2 SASEGT.

The chain joins TRBV12-3 or TRBV12-4 to TRBJ2-5; weak D call: TRBD2 (7 bases). Trimming left V 0 bases short and J 7 bases short, with 18 bases between. This CDR3 contains 16 residues. This CDR3 is CASSLARGGRRSTQYF. DNA for the CDR3: TGTGCCAGCAGTTTAGCAAGGGGGGGCCGGCGGTCGACCCAGTACTTC.

The rearrangement joins TRBV7-2 to TRBJ2-3, with D unresolved. V dropped 4 bases and J dropped 4 bases, with 9 bases sitting between them. Germline V gene sequence: CDR1 SGHTA, CDR2 FQGNSA. CDR3 size: 13 residues. The CDR3 DNA follows: TGTGCCAGCAGCTCTACAGCTTCAGATACGCAGTATTTT. Translating gives CASSSTASDTQYF. The variable domain in full, with the rest retrieved from reference TRBV7-2 and TRBJ2-3, is GAGVSQSPSNKVTEKGKDVELRCDPISGHTALYWYRQSLGQGLEFLIYFQGNSAPDKSGLPSDRFSAERTGGSVSTLTIQRTQQEDSAVYLCASSSTASDTQYFGPGTRLTVL.

This clonotype was counted between two and nine times. The rearrangement uses TRBV29-1 and TRBJ2-7; D remains unclear. V lost 1 base to trimming and J lost 5 bases, with 12 bases between them. The CDR3 loop spans 13 amino acids. Looked up from germline, CDR1 is SQVTM and CDR2 is ANQGSEA. CDR3 region: CSVEAGRKHEQYF. The CDR3 nucleotides read TGCAGCGTTGAAGCGGGCCGTAAGCACGAGCAGTACTTC.

The chain carries TRBV5-1 and TRBJ2-7; perhaps TRBD1 as D (5 bases). Trimming left V 0 bases short and J 2 bases short, with 12 bases between. Germline CDR1 reads SGHRS; CDR2 reads YFSETQ. The CDR3 loop spans 15 amino acids. As DNA, the CDR3 is TGCGCCAGCAGCTTGGTGGCAGGGAATACCTACGAGCAGTACTTC. It codes for CASSLVAGNTYEQYF.

This clonotype was detected once. This chain links TRBV5-1 with TRBJ1-1, with D tentatively TRBD1 (5 bases). The CDR3 covers 14 residues. Deletions cut 0 bases from V and 1 base from J, with 7 bases between. CDR1 is SGHRS, CDR2 YFSETQ, per germline. The chain's CDR3 is CASSLAGGNTEAFF. The CDR3 nucleotides are TGCGCCAGCAGCTTGGCGGGGGGGAACACTGAAGCTTTCTTT. The full variable domain, completed using reference TRBV5-1 and TRBJ1-1, is KAGVTQTPRYLIKTRGQQVTLSCSPISGHRSVSWYQQTPGQGLQFLFEYFSETQRNKGNFPGRFSGRQFSNSRSEMNVSTLELGDSALYLCASSLAGGNTEAFFGQGTRLTVV.

This clonotype came up once. The J gene is TRBJ2-5, the V gene TRBV6-5; D possibly uses TRBD1 or TRBD2 (5 bases each). The CDR3 contains 17 residues. V lost 0 bases and J 4 bases, leaving 18 bases between the germline ends. CDR1 is MNHEY and CDR2 is SVGAGI in the germline V gene. The CDR3 DNA reads as TGTGCCAGCAGTTACTCTGGGGCGGGTCAAAAGGGAGAGACCCAGTACTTC. Amino acids: CASSYSGAGQKGETQYF.

The V gene is TRBV18, the J gene TRBJ2-5, with D uncertain. This CDR3 has 13 residues. Per the germline V gene, CDR1 is KGHSH and CDR2 is LQKENI. V was shortened by 0 bases and J by 4 bases, with 6 bases between the two germline ends. The CDR3 is CASSPPGRETQYF. Written as DNA, the CDR3 is TGTGCCAGCTCACCACCAGGCCGAGAGACCCAGTACTTC.

V usage is TRBV2 and J usage is TRBJ1-1, with D possibly TRBD1 on 5 matching bases. With 6 bases removed from V and 10 bases from J, the gap between germline ends came to 15 bases. The CDR3 spans 12 residues. Germline CDR1 reads SNHLY; CDR2 reads FYNNEI. CDR3 sequence reads: CASSRDSSAAFF. CDR3 in DNA: TGTGCCAGCAGCAGGGACTCCTCGGCAGCTTTCTTT.

J is TRBJ2-3 and V is TRBV24-1; 11 positions agree with TRBD1. CDR1 is KGHDR and CDR2 is SFDVKD in the germline V gene. This CDR3 is 15 amino acids long. Trimming took 6 bases from V and 3 from J; bases not matched to a gene: 4. CDR3 coding DNA: TGTGCCACCAGTCACGGGACAGGGGGGACAGATACGCAGTATTTT. Protein sequence: CATSHGTGGTDTQYF.

J is TRBJ1-4 and V is TRBV18, with TRBD1 as a possible D gene (5 bases). Per the germline V gene, CDR1 is KGHSH and CDR2 is LQKENI. V lost 5 bases and J 12 bases, leaving 13 bases between the germline ends. CDR3 length: 12 residues. The CDR3 DNA sequence: TGTGCCAGCTCATACAGGTTAGAAGAACTGTTTTTT. It translates to CASSYRLEELFF.

The chain has TRBV20-1 and TRBJ1-2; no clear D gene. Trimming cost V 2 bases and J 8 bases, with 12 bases left between them. This CDR3 has 12 amino acids. Germline lookup yields CDR1 DFQATT and CDR2 SNEGSKA (reference sequence). As DNA, the CDR3 is TGCAGTGCTAGAAATCCGCCCAGGGGCTACACCTTC. This encodes CSARNPPRGYTF.

The genes are TRBV6-6 and TRBJ1-5; D remains unclear. The length of the CDR3 is 16 residues. In germline, CDR1 is MNHNY, CDR2 SVGAGI (reference sequence). V was pared by 6 bases and J by 0 bases, with 15 bases between. The CDR3 loop reads CASRGSGAYSNQPQHF. The CDR3 nucleotides are TGTGCCAGCAGGGGGAGTGGAGCCTATAGCAATCAGCCCCAGCATTTT.

V usage is TRBV10-3 and J usage is TRBJ2-6; D gene unclear. The germline V and J ends were trimmed by 4 bases and 4 bases, with 14 bases remaining between them. The CDR3 has 16 amino acids. The V gene's germline CDR1 is ENHRY and CDR2 SYGVKD. CDR3: CAISGGVQIGANVLTF. CDR3 nucleotides: TGTGCCATCAGTGGTGGTGTACAGATAGGGGCCAACGTCCTGACTTTC.

This chain connects TRBV6-1 to TRBJ2-7, with D uncertain. Germline assignment: CDR1 MNHNS and CDR2 SASEGT. The CDR3 runs 15 residues. Trimming took 2 bases from V and 0 from J, leaving 11 bases between them. CDR3 DNA: TGTGCCAGCAGTGAATCCGGAGTAAGCTCCTACGAGCAGTACTTC. Amino acid sequence: CASSESGVSSYEQYF.

The rearrangement links TRBV6-1 to TRBJ1-5, with D uncertain. From germline, CDR1 is MNHNS and CDR2 SASEGT. This CDR3 contains 16 residues. Trimming removed 3 bases from V and 3 bases from J, with 15 bases in between. The CDR3 DNA is TGTGCCAGCAGTGATCCAATCGGCAGGAACAATCAGCCCCAGCATTTT. It translates to CASSDPIGRNNQPQHF.

This chain uses TRBV5-1 with TRBJ2-7; either TRBD1 or TRBD2 may supply D (5 bases each). V dropped 0 bases and J dropped 5 bases, with 12 bases sitting between them. This CDR3 has 14 amino acids. Germline V gene sequence: CDR1 SGHRS, CDR2 YFSETQ. CDR3 residues: CASSLGGAQDEQYF. CDR3 nucleotides: TGCGCCAGCAGCTTGGGAGGGGCCCAGGACGAGCAGTACTTC. The variable domain in full, with the rest retrieved from reference TRBV5-1 and TRBJ2-7, is KAGVTQTPRYLIKTRGQQVTLSCSPISGHRSVSWYQQTPGQGLQFLFEYFSETQRNKGNFPGRFSGRQFSNSRSEMNVSTLELGDSALYLCASSLGGAQDEQYFGPGTRLTVT.

J is TRBJ2-1 and V is TRBV20-1; TRBD1 might be the D (5 bases). Trimming took 6 bases from V and 6 from J, leaving 18 bases between them. This CDR3 spans 14 amino acids. Germline lookup yields CDR1 DFQATT and CDR2 SNEGSKA (reference sequence). The CDR3 sequence: CSAPRQGGRNEQFF. CDR3 DNA: TGCAGTGCCCCCCGGCAGGGCGGTCGCAATGAGCAGTTCTTC.

The chain is built from TRBV27 and TRBJ1-1; D is undetermined. This CDR3 region has 15 residues. Trimming shortened V by 0 bases and J by 0 bases, and 8 bases separated the two germline ends. In germline, CDR1 is MNHEY, CDR2 SMNVEV (reference sequence). Written as DNA, the CDR3 is TGTGCCAGCAGTTTATCGTGGCACCTGAACACTGAAGCTTTCTTT. It is translated as CASSLSWHLNTEAFF.

The DNA for the CDR3 is TGTGCCAGCCGCCTGGGTAGCGGGGGGTCCGAGCAGTACTTC. Translation gives CASRLGSGGSEQYF. This chain uses TRBV28 with TRBJ2-7; 10 bases are a match to TRBD2. The J segment lost 6 bases and the V segment lost 8 bases, leaving 10 bases of the junction unmatched. The germline V gene has CDR1 MDHEN and CDR2 SYDVKM. This CDR3 has 14 residues. Full variable domain (missing parts from reference TRBV28 and TRBJ2-7): DVKVTQSSRYLVKRTGEKVFLECVQDMDHENMFWYRQDPGLGLRLIYFSYDVKMKEKGDIPEGYSVSREKKERFSLILESASTNQTSMYLCASRLGSGGSEQYFGPGTRLTVT.

This clonotype was found once. The CDR3 DNA sequence: TGTGCCAGCAGTTTACATGGGGGTAACTATGGCTACACCTTC. This sequence encodes CASSLHGGNYGYTF. The genes are TRBV12-3 or TRBV12-4 and TRBJ1-2, with D possibly TRBD1 on 5 matching bases. Trimming took 2 bases from V and 1 from J, leaving 8 bases between them. This CDR3 region has 14 residues.

V is TRBV19 and J is TRBJ2-7, with a weak D call TRBD1 (5 bases). CDR1 is LNHDA and CDR2 is SQIVND in the germline V gene (reference sequence). V was trimmed by 1 base and J by 2 bases, leaving 12 bases between them. The CDR3 loop spans 15 amino acids. The CDR3 region is CASSIGGSNTYEQYF. CDR3 coding DNA: TGTGCCAGTAGTATAGGGGGCAGCAATACCTACGAGCAGTACTTC.

The genes are TRBV12-3 or TRBV12-4 and TRBJ2-3; D unclear. V lost 3 bases and J 1 base, leaving 8 bases between the germline ends. The CDR3 has 14 residues. CDR3 region: CASSFGSGTDTQYF. For the CDR3, the DNA is TGTGCCAGCAGTTTTGGGTCCGGCACAGATACGCAGTATTTT.

The V and J genes are TRBV28 and TRBJ2-7, with 8 nucleotides matching TRBD2. Germline V gene lookup returns CDR1 MDHEN and CDR2 SYDVKM. This CDR3 has 15 amino acids. With V trimmed by 4 bases and J by 2 bases, 7 bases remained unmatched. This CDR3 reads CASSSPTSAAYEQYF. CDR3 bases: TGTGCCAGCAGTTCACCGACTAGCGCGGCCTACGAGCAGTACTTC. Filled out from reference TRBV28 and TRBJ2-7, the complete variable domain reads DVKVTQSSRYLVKRTGEKVFLECVQDMDHENMFWYRQDPGLGLRLIYFSYDVKMKEKGDIPEGYSVSREKKERFSLILESASTNQTSMYLCASSSPTSAAYEQYFGPGTRLTVT.

J is TRBJ2-1 and V is TRBV24-1; D is uncertain. V dropped 12 bases and J dropped 1 base, with 18 bases sitting between them. Germline CDR1 KGHDR, CDR2 SFDVKD. The CDR3 sequence is 15 residues long. This chain's CDR3 is CAPNGSNMSYNEQFF. The CDR3 bases are TGTGCCCCCAACGGAAGTAATATGTCCTACAATGAGCAGTTCTTC.

The V gene is TRBV7-3, the J gene TRBJ2-1; 14 bases are shared with TRBD2. The CDR3 totals 14 residues. CDR1 and CDR2 (germline): SGHTA, FQGTGA. The J segment lost 9 bases and the V segment lost 2 bases, leaving 0 bases of the junction unmatched. The CDR3 DNA reads as TGTGCCAGCAGCTTAGGACTAGCGGGAGGTGAGCAGTTCTTC. This gives the protein CASSLGLAGGEQFF.

The chain has TRBV28 and TRBJ2-7, with a possible D match to TRBD1 (6 bases). The CDR3 runs 12 residues. V was trimmed by 7 bases and J by 0 bases, leaving 7 bases between them. The V gene's germline CDR1 is MDHEN and CDR2 SYDVKM. As DNA, the CDR3 is TGTGCCAGCACGGACAGCTCCTACGAGCAGTACTTC. This encodes CASTDSSYEQYF.

The rearrangement joins TRBV29-1 to TRBJ2-1, with D hard to call. Deletions cut 4 bases from V and 4 bases from J, with 5 bases between. This CDR3 comprises 11 residues. The V gene's germline CDR1 is SQVTM and CDR2 ANQGSEA. CDR3 sequence reads: CSVVRYNEQFF. CDR3 nucleotide sequence: TGCAGCGTTGTTAGATACAATGAGCAGTTCTTC.